The rows below give T cell receptor beta chains drawn from one sample of a study of T cells in Graves' hyperthyroidism and ophthalmopathy. Using its own MiXCR run on the multiplex PCR reads, TCRdb lists one record per CDR3 protein. The sample has some 300,000 distinct CDR3 sequences, about 14% seen once. The material sequenced was blood. Receptor source: a woman under 40 with Graves' hyperthyroidism that later progressed to Graves' ophthalmopathy. The CDR3 runs from the conserved cysteine through the conserved F or W. D genes are given only for firm matches. Clone size is stated in some rows and not others, as once, few, many or a class when expanded.

TRBJ2-2 many NA TRBV7-2 CASSSNRVDTGELFF TGTGCCAGCAGCTCGAACAGGGTGGACACCGGGGAGCTGTTTTTT
TRBJ1-4 many TRBD1 TRBV7-9 CASSPSGQGAKKLFF TGTGCCAGCAGCCCCTCGGGACAGGGGGCAAAAAAACTGTTTTTT
TRBJ2-7 many TRBD2 TRBV29-1 CSVGGPLQGSGEVLGEQYF TGCAGCGTTGGGGGACCCTTGCAGGGTAGCGGGGAGGTTCTGGGCGAGCAGTACTTC
TRBJ2-7 many NA TRBV7-2 CASSLKRGGNEQYF TGTGCCAGCAGCCTTAAAAGAGGAGGCAACGAGCAGTACTTC
TRBJ2-2 many TRBD2 TRBV28 CASKGLVGTGELFF TGTGCCAGCAAGGGACTAGTGGGGACCGGGGAGCTGTTTTTT
TRBJ2-1 NA NA TRBV4-2 CASSQGTDYYNEQFF TGTGCCAGCAGCCAAGGCACGGACTATTACAATGAGCAGTTCTTC
TRBJ2-3 many NA TRBV7-9 CASSLPGDTQYF TGTGCCAGCAGCCTTCCGGGAGATACGCAGTATTTT
TRBJ2-1 few NA TRBV18 CASARDTNNEQFF TGTGCCAGCGCACGGGACACAAACAATGAGCAGTTCTTC
TRBJ1-2 many NA TRBV28 CASSSGTSDHYGYTF TGTGCCAGCAGTTCCGGGACGTCAGATCACTATGGCTACACCTTC
TRBJ2-1 many NA TRBV28 CASSLRNSYNEQFF TGTGCCAGCAGTTTGCGGAACTCCTACAATGAGCAGTTCTTC
TRBJ2-7 many NA TRBV27 CASSFSQNTYEQYF TGTGCCAGCAGTTTTTCACAGAACACCTACGAGCAGTACTTC
TRBJ2-5 many TRBD2 TRBV9 CASSVEGSGRMDETQYF TGTGCCAGCAGCGTAGAGGGTAGCGGGAGGATGGATGAGACCCAGTACTTC
TRBJ2-1 many TRBD2 TRBV20-1 CSARDWREGSYNEQFF TGCAGTGCTAGAGATTGGCGGGAGGGTTCCTACAATGAGCAGTTCTTC
TRBJ2-4 NA NA TRBV5-1 CASSDPGEAKNIQYF TGCGCCAGCAGTGATCCGGGAGAAGCCAAAAACATTCAGTACTTC
TRBJ2-7 few NA TRBV4-2 CASSSLVGLSEQYF TGTGCCAGCAGCTCTTTGGTGGGCTTATCCGAGCAGTACTTC
TRBJ2-4 many TRBD1 TRBV7-2 CASSLRGTGDLNIQYF TGTGCCAGCAGCCTTCGGGGGACAGGGGATTTGAACATTCAGTACTTC
TRBJ2-7 many TRBD2 TRBV29-1 CSVRGLAGRYEQYF TGCAGCGTTCGGGGACTAGCGGGGCGCTACGAGCAGTACTTC
TRBJ2-7 many NA TRBV27 CASSHTGTTYEQYF TGTGCCAGCAGTCACACCGGGACCACCTACGAGCAGTACTTC
TRBJ2-1 many TRBD2 TRBV7-3 CASSFLAGGNNEQFF TGTGCCAGCAGCTTTCTAGCGGGAGGAAACAATGAGCAGTTCTTC
TRBJ1-4 NA NA TRBV5-4 CASSFSGSFTNEKLFF TGTGCCAGCAGCTTTTCGGGGTCATTCACTAATGAAAAACTGTTTTTT
TRBJ1-1 many NA TRBV7-8 CASSFGATEAFF TGTGCCAGCAGCTTTGGGGCCACTGAAGCTTTCTTT
TRBJ1-2 many NA TRBV3-2 CASSPTRDRNYGYTF TGTGCCAGCAGCCCTACCCGTGACAGAAACTATGGCTACACCTTC
TRBJ1-1 NA NA TRBV3-1 CASSQAAPGTEAFF TGTGCCAGCAGCCAAGCGGCCCCGGGGACTGAAGCTTTCTTT
TRBJ2-7 many NA TRBV29-1 CSVEVGTSYEQYF TGCAGCGTTGAAGTTGGCACTAGCTACGAGCAGTACTTC
TRBJ2-5 many TRBD1 TRBV30 CAWSRDRVYF TGTGCCTGGAGTAGGGACAGGGTGTACTTC
TRBJ2-1 many TRBD2 TRBV30 CAWGTSGRRTYNEQFF TGTGCCTGGGGGACTAGCGGGAGACGTACCTACAATGAGCAGTTCTTC
TRBJ2-1 NA TRBD2 TRBV4-3 CASSPRVAEAGGRNEQFF TGCGCCAGCAGCCCCAGGGTGGCGGAAGCGGGAGGGAGAAATGAGCAGTTCTTC
TRBJ2-1 few TRBD1 TRBV10-3 CAIKSTGQGYNEQFF TGTGCCATCAAATCGACAGGGCAGGGGTACAATGAGCAGTTCTTC
TRBJ1-6 many NA TRBV7-2 CATRTGRYNSPLHF TGTGCCACCCGAACAGGGAGGTATAATTCACCCCTCCACTTT
TRBJ1-2 NA NA TRBV6-1 CASSTTGYTF TGTGCCAGCAGTACCACGGGCTACACCTTC
TRBJ2-7 NA TRBD2 TRBV4-3 CASSQARGGFYEQYF TGCGCCAGCAGCCAAGCCCGGGGGGGCTTCTACGAGCAGTACTTC
TRBJ1-3 many TRBD1 TRBV12-3/TRBV12-4 CASSLTGGSGNTIYF TGTGCCAGCAGTTTAACAGGGGGCAGTGGAAACACCATATATTTT
TRBJ1-5 NA TRBD1 TRBV7-2 CASSQRGLKNQPQHF TGTGCCAGCAGCCAAAGGGGGCTAAAGAATCAGCCCCAGCATTTT
TRBJ1-1 NA TRBD1 TRBV6-2/TRBV6-3 CASSRYGTVNTEAFF TGTGCCAGCAGCCGGTACGGGACAGTGAACACTGAAGCTTTCTTT
TRBJ2-7 many NA TRBV6-5 CASSYSSGGSYEQYF TGTGCCAGCAGTTACTCGAGCGGCGGATCCTACGAGCAGTACTTC
TRBJ2-3 many NA TRBV7-8 CASSLVWGSTDTQYF TGTGCCAGCAGCTTAGTATGGGGGAGCACAGATACGCAGTATTTT
TRBJ1-1 many TRBD1 TRBV28 CASRPGRTGNTEAFF TGTGCCAGCAGACCAGGGCGGACAGGGAATACTGAAGCTTTCTTT
TRBJ2-5 many NA TRBV3-1 CASSQEGAEGTQYF TGTGCCAGCAGCCAAGAGGGGGCCGAGGGGACCCAGTACTTC
TRBJ1-1 NA NA TRBV28 CASTLPGPGMNTEAFF TGTGCCAGCACCCTGCCAGGCCCCGGGATGAACACTGAAGCTTTCTTT
TRBJ1-3 few NA TRBV7-8 CASNMDGSGNTIYF TGTGCCAGCAACATGGACGGCTCTGGAAACACCATATATTTT
TRBJ2-7 few NA TRBV20-1 CSARDFGTGGFEQYF TGCAGTGCTAGAGATTTTGGCACTGGTGGTTTCGAGCAGTACTTC
TRBJ2-1 NA NA TRBV18 CASSRSLGPSSYNKQFF TGTGCCAGCTCACGGTCGCTGGGTCCAAGCTCCTACAATAAGCAGTTCTTC
TRBJ2-6 many TRBD2 TRBV6-5 CASSYSSSGRALASGANVLTF TGTGCCAGCAGTTACTCGAGTAGCGGGAGGGCCTTAGCGTCTGGGGCCAACGTCCTGACTTTC